These 32 T cell receptor beta chains share one sample of origin, sequenced in a study of stem cell transplantation in POMP-related autoinflammatory disease. Here immunoSEQ multiplex PCR was the method, and the copy in TCRdb shows in-frame clones only, minus some. Of some 68,000 clones detected, roughly 93% appear once; the ten largest clones hold about 0.71%. Sequencing used CD4+ T cells from PBMCs, obtained after stem cell transplantation. Every receptor here comes from a human patient with POMP-related autoinflammation and immune dysregulation (PRAID). Part of the T cells may come from the graft donor.

This chain links TRBV29-1 with TRBJ1-1; 10 nucleotides align to TRBD1. This CDR3 is built from 13 residues. CDR1 is SQVTM, CDR2 ANQGSEA, per germline. Trimming cost V 4 bases and J 4 bases; bases outside gene matches: 3. The CDR3 nucleotides are TGCAGCGTTGGACAGGGGGCGGGCACTGAAGCTTTCTTT. Protein product: CSVGQGAGTEAFF.

The gene calls are TRBV11-1 and TRBJ2-7; 11 positions match TRBD2. The CDR3 is 16 amino acids. With V trimmed by 5 bases and J by 4 bases, 10 bases remained unmatched. The germline gives CDR1 SGHAT, CDR2 FQDESV (reference sequence). The CDR3 spells CASSVHLAGGSYEQYV. CDR3 DNA sequence: TGTGCCAGCAGCGTCCATCTAGCGGGGGGAAGTTACGAGCAGTACGTC.

V usage is TRBV14 and J usage is TRBJ1-2; a weak D match, TRBD1 (5 bases). This CDR3 contains 16 residues. Germline CDR1 and CDR2: SGHDN and FVKESK. V was cut by 1 base and J by 2 bases, with 14 bases left in between. CDR3 coding DNA: TGTGCCAGCAGCCAAGTCGCAGGGACGCTGAACTATGGCTACACCTTC. Amino acids: CASSQVAGTLNYGYTF.

The rearrangement joins TRBV27 to TRBJ2-3, with D uncertain. V was pared by 3 bases and J by 4 bases, with 5 bases between. This CDR3 is 12 amino acids long. Germline CDR1 MNHEY, CDR2 SMNVEV (reference sequence). The CDR3 region is CASSFGSDTQYF. The DNA of the CDR3 is TGTGCCAGCAGTTTTGGTTCAGATACGCAGTATTTT.

This clone has only a few counts. This chain joins TRBV28 and TRBJ1-1, with D perhaps matching TRBD1 (5 bases). Germline loops: CDR1 MDHEN, CDR2 SYDVKM. The V gene lost 5 bases and the J gene lost 8 bases, with 18 bases spanning the gap. This CDR3 region has 14 residues. The CDR3 loop is CASSPRGDLREAFF. The CDR3 nucleotides are TGTGCCAGCAGTCCTCGCGGGGACCTAAGGGAAGCTTTCTTT.

This chain connects TRBV28 to TRBJ1-1; a possible D gene is TRBD1 (6 bases). The CDR3 spans 12 residues. From germline, CDR1 is MDHEN and CDR2 SYDVKM. Trimming shortened V by 7 bases and J by 5 bases, and 11 bases separated the two germline ends. CDR3 region: CASIRGGTEAFF. CDR3 sequence (DNA): TGTGCCAGCATCAGGGGTGGGACTGAAGCTTTCTTT.

The chain couples TRBV6-5 to TRBJ2-7; D remains unclear. The CDR3 runs to 13 residues. V lost 7 bases and J lost 2, with 12 bases in between. From germline, CDR1 is MNHEY and CDR2 SVGAGI. CDR3 protein: CASKGQFPYEQYF. The DNA of the CDR3 is TGTGCCAGCAAGGGTCAGTTCCCCTACGAGCAGTACTTC.

The rearrangement uses TRBV15 and TRBJ1-1, with 7 bases lining up with TRBD1. V dropped 0 bases and J dropped 4; count of bases not matched to a gene: 11. Germline CDR1 reads LNHNV; CDR2 reads YYDKDF (reference sequence). The CDR3 runs 17 residues. CDR3 sequence reads: CATSRDHQGEVGTEAFF. The CDR3 nucleotides are TGTGCCACCAGCAGAGATCACCAGGGGGAGGTGGGCACTGAAGCTTTCTTT.

V and J are TRBV7-8 and TRBJ1-4; 9 bases match TRBD1. Trimming removed 2 bases from V and 9 bases from J; junction bases left unmatched: 10. The CDR3 runs 16 residues. From germline, CDR1 is SGHVS and CDR2 FQNEAQ. The DNA of the CDR3 is TGTGCCAGCAGCTTAAGGGACAGGGCCACATCACAAAAACTGTTTTTT. Its translation: CASSLRDRATSQKLFF.

The V and J genes are TRBV6-6 and TRBJ1-3; D gene ambiguous. Germline CDR1 MNHNY, CDR2 SVGAGI (reference sequence). CDR3 length: 14 residues. V shed 7 bases and J shed 0 bases, with 10 bases lying between them. CDR3 sequence reads: CASTPYGSGNTIYF. The CDR3 DNA reads as TGTGCCAGCACACCCTACGGCTCTGGAAACACCATATATTTT.

This rearrangement joins TRBV7-3 to TRBJ2-3; D unresolved. The CDR3 covers 12 residues. The V gene's germline CDR1 is SGHTA and CDR2 FQGTGA. V was shortened by 4 bases and J by 2 bases, with 4 bases between the two germline ends. In DNA, the CDR3 is TGTGCCAGCAGCTCTAACACAGATACGCAGTATTTT. It yields the protein CASSSNTDTQYF.

This rearrangement joins TRBV7-9 to TRBJ1-6, with 7 nucleotides matching TRBD1. Germline CDR1 reads SEHNR; CDR2 reads FQNEAQ (reference sequence). The junction had 9 bases not matched to a gene; V was cut back by 7 bases and J by 9 bases. This CDR3 comprises 14 residues. Written as DNA, the CDR3 is TGTGCCAGCACCCCCCAGGGGGGCATTTCACCCCTCCACTTT. It encodes CASTPQGGISPLHF.

The genes are TRBV7-2 and TRBJ2-7; 8 bases are shared with TRBD1. Germline V gene lookup returns CDR1 SGHTA and CDR2 FQGNSA. J lost 4 bases, V lost 4 bases, and 3 bases had no gene match. CDR3 length: 13 amino acids. CDR3 coding DNA: TGTGCCAGCAGCTCCCGGACAGGGTACGAGCAGTACGTC. Translation: CASSSRTGYEQYV.

The chain recombines TRBV10-3 with TRBJ2-5; D is perhaps TRBD1 (5 bases). The CDR3 contains 13 residues. Per germline, CDR1 ENHRY and CDR2 SYGVKD. V shed 7 bases and J shed 2 bases, with 11 bases lying between them. In DNA, the CDR3 is TGTGCCATCAACAGACAGTTACAAGAGACCCAGTACTTC. It codes for CAINRQLQETQYF.

The chain combines TRBV30 with TRBJ2-2; 13 nucleotides match TRBD2. Germline assignment: CDR1 GTSNPN and CDR2 SVGIG (reference sequence). The CDR3 totals 16 residues. V dropped 5 bases and J dropped 1; count of bases not matched to a gene: 4. CDR3 in DNA: TGTGCCTGGCGGACTAGCGGGAGAGGGAACACCGGGGAGCTGTTTTTT. Its translation is CAWRTSGRGNTGELFF.

The chain combines TRBV5-1 with TRBJ2-7; 10 nucleotides match TRBD1. The CDR3 is 15 amino acids. Germline trimming cut 6 bases from V and 1 base from J; bases unmatched to any gene: 7. Germline assignment: CDR1 SGHRS and CDR2 YFSETQ. The DNA for the CDR3 is TGCGCCAGCAACAACCGGGACAGGGGTTCCTACGAGCAGTACTTC. Amino acids: CASNNRDRGSYEQYF. The full variable domain, rest sourced from reference TRBV5-1 and TRBJ2-7, is KAGVTQTPRYLIKTRGQQVTLSCSPISGHRSVSWYQQTPGQGLQFLFEYFSETQRNKGNFPGRFSGRQFSNSRSEMNVSTLELGDSALYLCASNNRDRGSYEQYFGPGTRLTVT.

This clone was observed a single time. The chain combines TRBV5-1 with TRBJ2-5, with D possibly matching TRBD2 (6 bases). Germline V gene lookup returns CDR1 SGHRS and CDR2 YFSETQ. With 5 bases removed from V and 0 bases from J, the gap between germline ends came to 14 bases. CDR3 length: 15 residues. This CDR3 is CASRPDYSYQETQYF. Written as DNA, the CDR3 is TGCGCCAGCAGACCGGACTACTCGTACCAAGAGACCCAGTACTTC.

J is TRBJ1-2 and V is TRBV6-1; no reliable D call. The V end was cut by 3 bases, the J end by 2 bases, with 13 bases between. Germline values: CDR1 MNHNS, CDR2 SASEGT. The CDR3 has 15 amino acids. Here the CDR3 DNA reads TGTGCCAGCAGTGAGAATTGGAATCCGAACTATGGCTACACCTTC. It codes for CASSENWNPNYGYTF.

This clone was counted a single time. The genes are TRBV7-3 and TRBJ2-7; D remains unclear. CDR3 size: 15 residues. Germline V lookup: CDR1 SGHTA, CDR2 FQGTGA. V was clipped by 1 base and J by 6 bases, with 16 bases between them. As DNA, the CDR3 is TGTGCCAGCAGCTTAAGGGCAGGAGCTTTGGGCGAGCAGTACTTC. Amino acid sequence: CASSLRAGALGEQYF.

This clone was counted only a few times. This chain connects TRBV5-1 to TRBJ2-2; D is possibly TRBD1 (6 bases). The CDR3 totals 14 residues. Trimming shortened V by 0 bases and J by 3 bases, and 6 bases separated the two germline ends. CDR1 is SGHRS and CDR2 is YFSETQ in the germline V gene. DNA of the CDR3: TGCGCCAGCAGCTTGGACAGGGACACCGGGGAGCTGTTTTTT. Protein product: CASSLDRDTGELFF.

The chain combines TRBV6-1 with TRBJ1-2; 7 bases align to TRBD1. The CDR3 spans 17 residues. J gave up 4 bases and V 3 bases, and 14 bases lay outside the gene matches. Germline V gives CDR1 MNHNS, CDR2 SASEGT. The CDR3 sequence: CASSDGVRGTGRYGYTF. CDR3 sequence (DNA): TGTGCCAGCAGTGACGGGGTCAGGGGGACCGGACGCTATGGCTACACCTTC.

The chain has TRBV5-8 and TRBJ2-5; TRBD1 matches at 9 bases. The junction had 5 bases not matched to a gene; V was cut back by 0 bases and J by 5 bases. Germline lookup yields CDR1 SGHTS and CDR2 YDEGEE. The CDR3 extends over 15 amino acids. The CDR3 reads CASSLGDRVSETQYF. The CDR3 coding sequence is TGTGCCAGCAGCTTGGGGGACAGGGTATCGGAGACCCAGTACTTC.

This rearrangement joins TRBV3-1 (or the pseudogene TRBV3-2) to TRBJ1-5; 11 nucleotides align to TRBD1. The length of the CDR3 is 15 residues. Looked up from germline, CDR1 is LGHDT and CDR2 is YNNKEL (reference sequence). Losses at the gene ends were 5 bases for V and 4 bases for J; bases not matched to a gene: 4. The CDR3 protein is CASSYGTGGNQPQHF. DNA of the CDR3: TGTGCCAGCAGCTACGGGACAGGGGGAAATCAGCCCCAGCATTTT.

V is TRBV5-1 and J is TRBJ2-1; D is unresolved. The V end was cut by 4 bases, the J end by 4 bases, with 15 bases between. Germline loops: CDR1 SGHRS, CDR2 YFSETQ. The CDR3 length is 15 residues. The CDR3: CASSLIADTYNEQFF. The DNA for the CDR3 is TGCGCCAGCAGCCTCATAGCCGACACGTACAATGAGCAGTTCTTC.

The rearrangement links TRBV5-1 to TRBJ2-1, with D tentatively TRBD1 (6 bases). Trimming cost V 6 bases and J 6 bases, with 13 bases left between them. Germline lookup yields CDR1 SGHRS and CDR2 YFSETQ. The CDR3 spans 13 residues. The CDR3 region is CASKLQGRNEQFF. In DNA, the CDR3 is TGCGCCAGCAAACTCCAGGGGCGCAATGAGCAGTTCTTC.

The chain recombines TRBV28 with TRBJ1-5; D is undetermined. Germline values: CDR1 MDHEN, CDR2 SYDVKM. Trimming took 5 bases from V and 7 from J, leaving 15 bases between them. The CDR3 spans 14 residues. This CDR3 is CASSPRRSGQPQHF. CDR3 nucleotide sequence: TGTGCCAGCAGTCCACGGAGATCGGGGCAGCCCCAGCATTTT.

V usage is TRBV11-2 and J usage is TRBJ1-6, with 9 bases fitting TRBD1. V lost 5 bases, J lost 8 bases, and 7 bases stayed unmatched. The germline V gene encodes CDR1 SGHAT and CDR2 FQNNGV. This CDR3 spans 15 amino acids. CDR3 loop: CASSHGQGRHSPLHF. CDR3 DNA: TGTGCCAGCAGCCATGGACAGGGGCGACATTCACCCCTCCACTTT. Based on the CDR3 plus reference TRBV11-2 and TRBJ1-6, the full variable domain is EAGVAQSPRYKIIEKRQSVAFWCNPISGHATLYWYQQILGQGPKLLIQFQNNGVVDDSQLPKDRFSAERLKGVDSTLKIQPAKLEDSAVYLCASSHGQGRHSPLHFGNGTRLTVT.

The table lists this clone with a few counts. This rearrangement joins TRBV12-3 or TRBV12-4 to TRBJ2-7; D is undetermined. CDR3 length: 11 residues. Between the trimmed V and J ends, which lost 3 bases and 5 bases, there was a span of 5 bases. CDR3: CASSFRNEQYF. CDR3 DNA: TGTGCCAGCAGTTTTAGGAACGAGCAGTACTTC.

This clone was picked up one time. V usage is TRBV27 and J usage is TRBJ2-3; 10 bases fit TRBD1. The CDR3 totals 16 residues. Germline V gene sequence: CDR1 MNHEY, CDR2 SMNVEV (reference sequence). J was trimmed by 1 base and V by 1 base; bases with no gene match: 2. The DNA for the CDR3 is TGTGCCAGCAGTTTATTTGGGACAGGGGGCACAGATACGCAGTATTTT. Translation gives CASSLFGTGGTDTQYF.

The chain joins TRBV6-2 or TRBV6-3 to TRBJ1-2; D is possibly TRBD1 (6 bases). Trimming shortened V by 5 bases and J by 4 bases, and 11 bases separated the two germline ends. The germline V gene encodes CDR1 MNHEY and CDR2 SVGEGT. This CDR3 is 13 amino acids long. CDR3 region: CASSLTGFYGYTF. The CDR3 DNA sequence: TGTGCCAGCAGTCTTACAGGGTTCTATGGCTACACCTTC.

The chain is built from TRBV5-1 and TRBJ2-3; D uncertain. Germline CDR1 is SGHRS and CDR2 is YFSETQ. V dropped 0 bases and J dropped 2 bases, with 7 bases sitting between them. The CDR3 loop spans 14 amino acids. CDR3 bases: TGCGCCAGCAGCTTGGGCGGACCCACAGATACGCAGTATTTT. Protein: CASSLGGPTDTQYF.

The chain combines TRBV14 with TRBJ2-3; D is tentatively TRBD1 or TRBD2 (6 bases each). Trimming cost V 6 bases and J 2 bases, with 15 bases left between them. The CDR3 is 15 amino acids. Germline-derived CDR1 and CDR2 are SGHDN and FVKESK. The CDR3 region has the DNA TGTGCCAGCAGGCCGTCGGGGGCAATCACAGATACGCAGTATTTT. Residues: CASRPSGAITDTQYF.